This TCR beta chain was observed in a study of shared clonotypes between healthy human individuals. Overall study context: Every donor yielded three CD4 naive, three CD4 memory, two CD8 naive and one CD8 memory plate. Study results and limitations: Sampling covered blood only; tissue repertoires likely differ. Non-shared clonotypes had lower generation probabilities than those shared by all four donors.

Method: immunoSEQ multiplex PCR; TCRdb's copy keeps in-frame clones and lacks some. The data show around 2.1 million clones, approximately 95% seen once. Concerning this clone: Its antigen is currently unknown.

Recent vaccinations or acute infections were absent in the healthy HIV-negative adult donors. Trimming cost V 3 bases and J 0 bases, with 14 bases left between them. The CDR3 length is 15 residues. Germline loops: CDR1 GTSNPN, CDR2 SVGIG (reference sequence). The chain joins TRBV30 to TRBJ1-1; D unresolved. The sample was naive CD4+ T cells sorted from blood. Regarding subset: CD45RA+ positively selected. This sequence originates from a man between 18 and 29 years old in good health. CDR3 DNA: TGTGCCTGGAGGAAGAGAGGACCGATGAACACTGAAGCTTTCTTT. This codes for CAWRKRGPMNTEAFF.